A single sample is the source of the 26 T cell receptor beta chains below, sequenced in a study of identical twins. Via MiXCR, TCRdb re-called the 5' RACE reads, giving one row per CDR3 protein. The table has 420,000 or so distinct CDR3 sequences, approximately 17% seen once. Specimen: naive T cells sorted from blood. These receptors originate from a man aged 50 to 59 in good health.

This clonotype has a count of ten or more. The chain employs TRBV10-3 and TRBJ2-5; D remains ambiguous. The CDR3 has 14 residues. The germline V and J ends were trimmed by 0 bases and 2 bases, with 7 bases remaining between them. Germline V gene sequence: CDR1 ENHRY, CDR2 SYGVKD. CDR3 nucleotides: TGTGCCATCAGTGAGTCGCGCAGACAAGAGACCCAGTACTTC. This codes for CAISESRRQETQYF.

Only a few counts were recorded for this clonotype. The chain carries TRBV12-3 or TRBV12-4 and TRBJ2-3, with D maybe TRBD2 (6 bases). The CDR3 is made up of 17 amino acids. With 5 bases removed from V and 2 bases from J, the gap between germline ends came to 20 bases. DNA of the CDR3: TGTGCCAGCAGTCAAAGGCCTAGCGTCGACCCCACAGATACGCAGTATTTT. This gives the protein CASSQRPSVDPTDTQYF.

This clonotype was seen ten or more times. The V call is TRBV28, the J call TRBJ2-1; D remains ambiguous. V lost 4 bases to trimming and J lost 5 bases, with 9 bases between them. Germline CDR1 MDHEN, CDR2 SYDVKM. This CDR3 region has 13 residues. CDR3 protein: CASSWLQDNEQFF. DNA of the CDR3: TGTGCCAGCAGTTGGCTGCAGGACAATGAGCAGTTCTTC.

At least ten counts were recorded for this clonotype. The genes are TRBV6-1 and TRBJ2-3, with 12 bases identical to TRBD2. This CDR3 has 16 residues. After removal of 6 bases from V and 4 bases from J, the junction contained 8 bases not matched to a gene. CDR1 and CDR2 from the germline V gene are MNHNS and SASEGT. CDR3 residues: CASRDLAGGPSDTQYF. The CDR3 DNA follows: TGTGCCAGCAGAGACCTAGCGGGAGGGCCATCAGATACGCAGTATTTT.

This clonotype was recorded many times. V usage is TRBV10-3 and J usage is TRBJ1-1; D gene uncertain. Trimming took off 4 bases at V and 5 bases at J, with 11 bases between the two ends. Germline V gene data show CDR1 as ENHRY and CDR2 as SYGVKD. The length of the CDR3 is 13 residues. The CDR3 DNA sequence: TGTGCCATCAGTGTAGAAAGGGCGACTGAAGCTTTCTTT. Translation gives CAISVERATEAFF.

This clonotype was picked up many times. The chain employs TRBV7-2 and TRBJ2-3; possibly TRBD2 for D (5 bases). Germline-derived CDR1 and CDR2 are SGHTA and FQGNSA. Trimming stripped 3 bases from V and 3 bases from J, with 10 bases between. CDR3 size: 14 residues. CDR3 nucleotide sequence: TGTGCCAGCAGCTTTACTAGGGCAACAGATACGCAGTATTTT. Translating gives CASSFTRATDTQYF.

V is TRBV12-3 or TRBV12-4 and J is TRBJ2-5; 7 bases are shared with TRBD2. J lost 1 base, V lost 1 base, and 3 bases had no gene match. This CDR3 has 15 residues. CDR3 nucleotide sequence: TGTGCCAGCAGTTTAGAGGCTAGCGGCCAAGAGACCCAGTACTTC. It codes for CASSLEASGQETQYF.

This clonotype was counted ten times or more. This chain connects TRBV7-2 to TRBJ2-5; D may be TRBD1 (6 bases). The V end lost 5 bases, the J end lost 4 bases, and 14 bases lay between the germline ends. Germline CDR1 and CDR2: SGHTA and FQGNSA. The CDR3 has 14 residues. CDR3 protein: CASSANRVLETQYF. In DNA, the CDR3 is TGTGCCAGCAGCGCGAACAGGGTTTTAGAGACCCAGTACTTC.

This chain uses TRBV5-1 with TRBJ2-3; a possible D gene is TRBD1 (5 bases). Germline-derived CDR1 and CDR2 are SGHRS and YFSETQ. Trimming removed 3 bases from V and 0 bases from J, with 11 bases in between. The CDR3 length is 15 residues. This CDR3 reads CASSSGPLSTDTQYF. In nucleotides, the CDR3 is TGCGCCAGCAGCTCAGGGCCTTTAAGCACAGATACGCAGTATTTT. The complete variable domain, with remaining parts taken from reference TRBV5-1 and TRBJ2-3, reads KAGVTQTPRYLIKTRGQQVTLSCSPISGHRSVSWYQQTPGQGLQFLFEYFSETQRNKGNFPGRFSGRQFSNSRSEMNVSTLELGDSALYLCASSSGPLSTDTQYFGPGTRLTVL.

This clonotype appeared many times. The chain recombines TRBV5-1 with TRBJ1-2, with 7 bases lining up with TRBD1. The CDR3 loop spans 15 amino acids. Germline V lookup: CDR1 SGHRS, CDR2 YFSETQ. The junction had 4 bases not matched to a gene; V was cut back by 0 bases and J by 2 bases. CDR3 nucleotides: TGCGCCAGCAGCTTGGACGACAGGGCCAACTATGGCTACACCTTC. As protein: CASSLDDRANYGYTF.

CDR3 coding DNA: TGCGCCAGCAGCCAAGATGCGAGGGTATTAACCGGGGAGCTGTTTTTT. Its translation: CASSQDARVLTGELFF. The rearrangement links TRBV4-3 to TRBJ2-2; D may be TRBD2 (5 bases). Germline assignment: CDR1 LGHNA and CDR2 YSLEER. This CDR3 contains 16 residues. Trimming cost V 0 bases and J 5 bases, with 13 bases left between them.

The chain employs TRBV14 and TRBJ2-1, with TRBD2 matching 12 bases. The CDR3 is made up of 17 amino acids. Germline CDR1 SGHDN, CDR2 FVKESK. V was clipped by 2 bases and J by 9 bases; unmatched bases: 11. The CDR3 is CASSQFGLAGGFGEQFF. In DNA, the CDR3 is TGTGCCAGCAGCCAATTTGGTCTAGCGGGAGGGTTCGGTGAGCAGTTCTTC.

This clonotype was picked up many times. This chain connects TRBV12-3 or TRBV12-4 to TRBJ2-7, with 10 bases fitting TRBD2. The V segment lost 3 bases and the J segment 8 bases; nucleotides outside the gene matches: 10. The CDR3 contains 15 residues. The CDR3 DNA sequence: TGTGCCAGCAGTTTCTCGGCTAGCGGGAGTAGAAAGCAGTACTTC. It specifies CASSFSASGSRKQYF.

This clonotype was seen ten or more times. V is TRBV28 and J is TRBJ1-2, with D uncertain. Trimming stripped 6 bases from V and 4 bases from J, with 9 bases between. The CDR3 runs 12 residues. CDR1 is MDHEN and CDR2 is SYDVKM in the germline V gene. The CDR3 coding sequence is TGTGCCAGCAGCCGTTTTCGCTATGGCTACACCTTC. Residues: CASSRFRYGYTF.

This clonotype was picked up many times. The CDR3 sequence is CASQTGLAIYNEQFF. The CDR3 nucleotides are TGTGCCAGCCAAACGGGACTAGCTATTTACAATGAGCAGTTCTTC. The chain has TRBV2 and TRBJ2-1; TRBD2 aligns across 9 bases. V shed 8 bases and J 4 bases; nucleotides not matched to a gene: 9. Germline CDR1 and CDR2: SNHLY and FYNNEI. The CDR3 sequence is 15 residues long.

This clonotype was detected ten times or more. This chain links TRBV4-2 with TRBJ1-1, with D perhaps TRBD1 (6 bases). V was shortened by 0 bases and J by 3 bases, with 11 bases between the two germline ends. This CDR3 region has 15 residues. Germline-derived CDR1 and CDR2 are LGHNA and YNFKEQ. The DNA of the CDR3 is TGTGCCAGCAGCCAAGAACACAGGGAAGACACTGAAGCTTTCTTT. It codes for CASSQEHREDTEAFF.

This clonotype was counted ten times or more. This chain uses TRBV6-1 with TRBJ2-3, with TRBD2 matching 15 bases. The trim removed 6 bases at V and 5 bases at J, leaving 3 bases unmatched. Looked up from germline, CDR1 is MNHNS and CDR2 is SASEGT. The CDR3 length is 15 residues. The CDR3 reads CASRGLAGGEDTQYF. The CDR3, as DNA: TGTGCCAGCAGGGGACTAGCGGGGGGCGAAGATACGCAGTATTTT.

This clonotype has a handful of counts. The genes are TRBV5-5 and TRBJ2-6; weak D call: TRBD1 (6 bases). The CDR3 contains 17 residues. Germline V lookup: CDR1 SGHKS, CDR2 YYEKEE (reference sequence). Deletions cut 3 bases from V and 0 bases from J, with 13 bases between. This CDR3 is CASSSRGTSSGANVLTF. The CDR3 coding sequence is TGTGCCAGCAGCTCCAGGGGAACAAGCTCTGGGGCCAACGTCCTGACTTTC.

This clonotype was seen more than once but under ten times. This chain connects TRBV10-3 to TRBJ1-2; D not certain. V was trimmed by 4 bases and J by 4 bases, leaving 4 bases between them. This CDR3 comprises 11 residues. From germline, CDR1 is ENHRY and CDR2 SYGVKD. As DNA, the CDR3 is TGTGCCATCAGTGGGGGCTATGGCTACACCTTC. Encoded protein: CAISGGYGYTF.

This clonotype came up many times. The chain recombines TRBV12-3 or TRBV12-4 with TRBJ1-3; 10 bases fit TRBD1. The CDR3 spans 18 residues. V shed 1 base and J 0 bases; nucleotides not matched to a gene: 6. CDR3: CASSLGGDRGHSGNTIYF. Written as DNA, the CDR3 is TGTGCCAGCAGTTTAGGGGGGGACAGGGGACACTCTGGAAACACCATATATTTT.

The chain is built from TRBV7-2 and TRBJ2-5, with D possibly TRBD2 on 6 matching bases. Trimming removed 0 bases at V and 4 bases at J, with 12 bases between. The CDR3 is made up of 15 amino acids. CDR1 and CDR2 (germline): SGHTA, FQGNSA. CDR3 residues: CASSLALDYGETQYF. The CDR3 nucleotides read TGTGCCAGCAGCTTAGCGCTGGACTATGGAGAGACCCAGTACTTC.

The rearrangement links TRBV13 to TRBJ2-1, with 15 bases that match TRBD2. Germline lookup yields CDR1 PRHDT and CDR2 FYEKMQ (reference sequence). CDR3 length equals 16 residues. The V and J ends lost 5 bases and 8 bases, in that order; junction bases with no gene match: 7. CDR3 bases: TGTGCCAGCAGCCCGGGACTAGCGGGGGGAGTAGATGAGCAGTTCTTC. Its translation is CASSPGLAGGVDEQFF.

This clonotype occurred many times. V is TRBV16 and J is TRBJ2-1, with TRBD2 identical over 9 bases. The CDR3 is 16 amino acids. Losses at the gene ends were 1 base for V and 2 bases for J; bases not matched to a gene: 3. Germline-derived CDR1 and CDR2 are KGHSY and FQNENV. The CDR3 bases are TGTGCCAGCAGCCAATGGGCTAGCGGGGCCTACAATGAGCAGTTCTTC. Its translation is CASSQWASGAYNEQFF.

This chain uses TRBV20-1 with TRBJ1-2; D remains unclear. This CDR3 region has 16 residues. Trimming shortened V by 1 base and J by 4 bases, and 19 bases separated the two germline ends. Germline V lookup: CDR1 DFQATT, CDR2 SNEGSKA (reference sequence). The CDR3 protein is CSARGPLEGEGYGYTF. The CDR3 DNA reads TGCAGTGCTAGAGGCCCGCTAGAGGGAGAGGGCTATGGCTACACCTTC.

This clonotype was counted many times. The CDR3 loop reads CSVGRGTSPYNEQFF. The CDR3 region has the DNA TGCAGCGTTGGGCGGGGGACTAGCCCATACAATGAGCAGTTCTTC. V and J are TRBV29-1 and TRBJ2-1, with 9 bases matching TRBD2. Germline values: CDR1 SQVTM, CDR2 ANQGSEA. V trimming: 4 bases; J trimming: 4 bases; junction bases outside the gene matches: 8. This CDR3 is 15 amino acids long.

The J gene is TRBJ2-3, the V gene TRBV9, with 8 bases aligning to TRBD2. Trimming cost V 2 bases and J 3 bases; bases outside gene matches: 2. CDR1 SGDLS and CDR2 YYNGEE come from the germline V gene. CDR3 length: 14 amino acids. The CDR3 DNA reads TGTGCCAGCAGCGTCAGCGGGAGAACAGATACGCAGTATTTT. It translates to CASSVSGRTDTQYF.